The present T cell receptor (beta chain) was sequenced within a study of OX40 agonist ivuxolimab in advanced cancers. A note on this clone: Its target is not known.

Overall study findings and caveats: At 0.1 to 3.0 mg/kg, clonal expansion of CD4+ and CD8+ blood T cells had occurred by week 6.

Autoimmune disease history or systemic immunosuppression disqualified patients. The sampling schedule covered blood at baseline, cycle 4 day 1, and cycle 7 day 1. The table came from immunoSEQ multiplex PCR; TCRdb's copy has only in-frame clones and leaves some out. The table shows about 19,000 clones, with about nine tenths occurring only once. With V trimmed by 5 bases and J by 0 bases, 7 bases remained unmatched. The CDR3 runs 15 residues. CDR1 is SEHNR and CDR2 is FQNEAQ in the germline V gene (reference sequence). This sample comprised CD4+ or CD8+ T cells sorted from blood, obtained in a trial of the OX40 agonist ivuxolimab. This receptor was identified in an adult with an advanced solid tumor such as melanoma, head and neck, liver or kidney cancer. The gene calls are TRBV7-9 and TRBJ2-7; 7 nucleotides align to TRBD1. The CDR3 spells CASSRTGSSSYEQYF. CDR3 sequence (DNA): TGTGCCAGCAGCCGGACAGGTTCCAGCTCCTACGAGCAGTACTTC.